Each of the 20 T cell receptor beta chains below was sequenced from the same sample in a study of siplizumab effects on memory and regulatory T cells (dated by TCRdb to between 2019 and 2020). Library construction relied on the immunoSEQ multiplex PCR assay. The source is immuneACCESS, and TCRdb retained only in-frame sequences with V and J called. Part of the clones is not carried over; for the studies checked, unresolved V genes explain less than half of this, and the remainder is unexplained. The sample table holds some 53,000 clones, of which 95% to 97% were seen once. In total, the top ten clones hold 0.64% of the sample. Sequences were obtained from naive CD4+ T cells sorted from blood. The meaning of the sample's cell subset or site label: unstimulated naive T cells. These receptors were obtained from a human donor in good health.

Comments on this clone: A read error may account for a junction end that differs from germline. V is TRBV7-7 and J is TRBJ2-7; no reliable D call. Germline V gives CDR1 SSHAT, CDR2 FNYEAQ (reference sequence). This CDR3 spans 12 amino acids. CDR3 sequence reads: CASSPLPPEQYF. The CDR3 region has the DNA TGTGCTAGCAGCCCTTTGCCCCCCGAGCAGTACTTC.

The CDR3 here is CASSPGTGGALGYTF. The DNA of the CDR3 is TGTGCCAGCAGTCCCGGGACAGGGGGCGCTTTAGGCTACACCTTC. The chain joins TRBV6-6 to TRBJ1-2; TRBD1 agrees at 12 bases. The ends lost 5 bases at V and 8 bases at J; junction bases unmatched: 9. This CDR3 spans 15 amino acids. Germline V gene data show CDR1 as MNHNY and CDR2 as SVGAGI (reference sequence).

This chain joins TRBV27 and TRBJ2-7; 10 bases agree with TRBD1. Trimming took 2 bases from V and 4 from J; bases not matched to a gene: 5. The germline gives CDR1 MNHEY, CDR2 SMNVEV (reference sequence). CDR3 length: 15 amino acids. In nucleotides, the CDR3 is TGTGCCAGCAGTTTAAAGGACAGGGGGTCTTACGAGCAGTACTTC. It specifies CASSLKDRGSYEQYF.

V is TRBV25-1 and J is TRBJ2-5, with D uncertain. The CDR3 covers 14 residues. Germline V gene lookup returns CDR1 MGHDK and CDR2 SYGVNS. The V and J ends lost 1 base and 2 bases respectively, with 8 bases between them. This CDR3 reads CASSELGVQETQYF. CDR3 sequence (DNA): TGTGCCAGCAGTGAATTAGGAGTTCAAGAGACCCAGTACTTC.

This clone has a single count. CDR3 protein: CASRPMTGFYGYTF. The CDR3 nucleotides read TGTGCCAGCAGACCTATGACAGGGTTCTATGGCTACACCTTC. The V and J genes are TRBV11-2 and TRBJ1-2, with 7 bases lining up with TRBD1. The CDR3 spans 14 residues. The V and J ends lost 6 bases and 4 bases, in that order; junction bases with no gene match: 8. CDR1 and CDR2 (germline): SGHAT, FQNNGV.

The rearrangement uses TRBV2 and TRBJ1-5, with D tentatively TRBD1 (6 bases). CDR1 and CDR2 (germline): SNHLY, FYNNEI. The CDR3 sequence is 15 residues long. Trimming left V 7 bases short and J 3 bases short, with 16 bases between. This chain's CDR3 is CASIDGTTNNQPQHF. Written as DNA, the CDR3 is TGTGCCAGCATAGACGGGACAACAAACAATCAGCCCCAGCATTTT. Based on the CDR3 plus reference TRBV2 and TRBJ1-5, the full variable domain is EPEVTQTPSHQVTQMGQEVILRCVPISNHLYFYWYRQILGQKVEFLVSFYNNEISEKSEIFDDQFSVERPDGSNFTLKIRSTKLEDSAMYFCASIDGTTNNQPQHFGDGTRLSIL.

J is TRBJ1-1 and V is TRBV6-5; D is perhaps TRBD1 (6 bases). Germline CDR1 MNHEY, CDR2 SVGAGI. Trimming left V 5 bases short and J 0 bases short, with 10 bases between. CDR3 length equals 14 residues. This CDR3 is CASSRGTVNTEAFF. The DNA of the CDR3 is TGTGCCAGCAGTAGGGGGACTGTGAACACTGAAGCTTTCTTT.

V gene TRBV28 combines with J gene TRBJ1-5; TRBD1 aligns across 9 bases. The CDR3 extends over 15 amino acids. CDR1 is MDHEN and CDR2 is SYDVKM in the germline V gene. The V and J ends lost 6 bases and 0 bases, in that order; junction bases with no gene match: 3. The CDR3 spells CASRRTGASNQPQHF. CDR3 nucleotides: TGTGCCAGCAGACGGACAGGGGCTAGCAATCAGCCCCAGCATTTT.

Written as DNA, the CDR3 is TGTGCCAGCAGCTTATTAGGGACTAGCGGGAGGGCCTACGAGCAGTACTTC. Protein: CASSLLGTSGRAYEQYF. The rearrangement joins TRBV7-2 to TRBJ2-7; 16 nucleotides agree with TRBD2. In germline, CDR1 is SGHTA, CDR2 FQGNSA. This CDR3 contains 17 residues. The J segment lost 2 bases and the V segment lost 2 bases, leaving 3 bases of the junction unmatched.

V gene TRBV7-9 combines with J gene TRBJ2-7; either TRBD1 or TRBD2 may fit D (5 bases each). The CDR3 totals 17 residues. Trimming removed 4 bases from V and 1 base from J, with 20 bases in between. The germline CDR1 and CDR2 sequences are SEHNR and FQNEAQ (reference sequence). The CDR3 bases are TGTGCCAGCAGCTGGGGGTATGGGGACGGACGATCCTACGAGCAGTACTTC. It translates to CASSWGYGDGRSYEQYF.

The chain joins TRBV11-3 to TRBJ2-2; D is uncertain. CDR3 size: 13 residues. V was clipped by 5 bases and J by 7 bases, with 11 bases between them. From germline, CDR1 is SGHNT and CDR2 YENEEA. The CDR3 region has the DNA TGTGCCAGCAGCAAGTTGGTGTTCGGGGAGCTGTTTTTT. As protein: CASSKLVFGELFF.

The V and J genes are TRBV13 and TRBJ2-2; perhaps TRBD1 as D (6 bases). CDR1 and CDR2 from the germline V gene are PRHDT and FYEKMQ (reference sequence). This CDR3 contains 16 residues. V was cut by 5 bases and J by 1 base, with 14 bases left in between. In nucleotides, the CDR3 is TGTGCCAGCAGCCATACTCCGGGACAGAACACCGGGGAGCTGTTTTTT. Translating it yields CASSHTPGQNTGELFF.

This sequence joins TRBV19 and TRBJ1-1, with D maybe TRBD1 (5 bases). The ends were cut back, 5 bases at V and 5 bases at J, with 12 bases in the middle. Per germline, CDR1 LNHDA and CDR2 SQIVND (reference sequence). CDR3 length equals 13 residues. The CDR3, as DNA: TGTGCCAGTAGTCCAGGGTTGTCGACTGAAGCTTTCTTT. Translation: CASSPGLSTEAFF.

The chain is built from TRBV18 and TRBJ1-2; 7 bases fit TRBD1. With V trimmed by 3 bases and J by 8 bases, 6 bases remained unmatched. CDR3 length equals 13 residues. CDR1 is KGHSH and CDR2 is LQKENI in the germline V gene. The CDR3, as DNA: TGTGCCAGCTCACCTGACAGGGCAGGAGGCTACACCTTC. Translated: CASSPDRAGGYTF.

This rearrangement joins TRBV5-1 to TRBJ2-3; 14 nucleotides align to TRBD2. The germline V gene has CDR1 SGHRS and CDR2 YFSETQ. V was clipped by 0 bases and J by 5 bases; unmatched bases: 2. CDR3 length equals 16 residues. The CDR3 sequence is CASSLGLAGGKDTQYF. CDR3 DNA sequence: TGCGCCAGCAGCTTGGGACTAGCGGGAGGGAAAGATACGCAGTATTTT.

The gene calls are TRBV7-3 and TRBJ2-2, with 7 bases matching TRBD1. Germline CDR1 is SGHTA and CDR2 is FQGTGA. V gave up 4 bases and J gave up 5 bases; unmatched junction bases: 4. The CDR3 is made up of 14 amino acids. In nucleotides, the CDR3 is TGTGCCAGCAGCTCACAGGGGCAGACCGGGGAGCTGTTTTTT. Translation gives CASSSQGQTGELFF.

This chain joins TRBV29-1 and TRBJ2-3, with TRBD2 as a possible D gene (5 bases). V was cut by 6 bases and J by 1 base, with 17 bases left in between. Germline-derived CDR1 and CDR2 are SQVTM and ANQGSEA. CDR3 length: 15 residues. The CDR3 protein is CSVAGAVGGTDTQYF. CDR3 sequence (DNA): TGCAGCGTCGCAGGCGCTGTCGGGGGCACAGATACGCAGTATTTT.

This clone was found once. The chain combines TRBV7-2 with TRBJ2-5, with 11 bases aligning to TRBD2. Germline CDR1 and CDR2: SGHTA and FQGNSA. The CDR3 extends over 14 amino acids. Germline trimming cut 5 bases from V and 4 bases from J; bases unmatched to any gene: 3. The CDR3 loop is CASSRGLAGETQYF. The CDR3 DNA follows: TGTGCCAGCAGCAGAGGACTAGCGGGAGAGACCCAGTACTTC.

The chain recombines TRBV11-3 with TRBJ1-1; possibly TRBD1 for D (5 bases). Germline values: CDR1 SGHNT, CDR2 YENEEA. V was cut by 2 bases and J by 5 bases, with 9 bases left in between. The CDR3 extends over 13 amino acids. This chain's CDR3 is CASSLRKGTEAFF. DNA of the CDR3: TGTGCCAGCAGCTTAAGAAAGGGGACTGAAGCTTTCTTT. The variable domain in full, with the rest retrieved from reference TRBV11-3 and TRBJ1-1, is EAGVVQSPRYKIIEKKQPVAFWCNPISGHNTLYWYLQNLGQGPELLIRYENEEAVDDSQLPKDRFSAERLKGVDSTLKIQPAELGDSAVYLCASSLRKGTEAFFGQGTRLTVV.

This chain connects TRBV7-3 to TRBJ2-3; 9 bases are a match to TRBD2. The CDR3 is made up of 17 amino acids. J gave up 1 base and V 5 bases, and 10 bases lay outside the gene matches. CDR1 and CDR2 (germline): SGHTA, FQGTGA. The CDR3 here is CASSPIAGVRRTDTQYF. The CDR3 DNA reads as TGTGCCAGCAGCCCTATAGCGGGAGTTAGACGCACAGATACGCAGTATTTT. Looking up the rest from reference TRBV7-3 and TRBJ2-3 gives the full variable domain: GAGVSQTPSNKVTEKGKYVELRCDPISGHTALYWYRQSLGQGPEFLIYFQGTGAADDSGLPNDRFFAVRPEGSVSTLKIQRTERGDSAVYLCASSPIAGVRRTDTQYFGPGTRLTVL.